The 22 T cell receptor beta chains reported below all come from one sample, sequenced in a study of cytomegalovirus exposure and HLA in healthy donors. 60 Vbeta and 13 Jbeta primers were used in PCR. Using immunoSEQ multiplex PCR, the repertoire was profiled, and TCRdb retains in-frame clones only, with some absent. Of under 300,000 clones in the sample, over 70% were seen once. Material: PBMCs. All receptors come from a woman aged 55-69 years in good health and CMV-seropositive.

The gene calls are TRBV10-2 and TRBJ2-7, with D unresolved. In germline, CDR1 is WSHSY, CDR2 SAAADI. This CDR3 is built from 14 residues. V was clipped by 0 bases and J by 4 bases, with 10 bases between them. DNA for the CDR3: TGCGCCAGCAGTGAGTCAGGCGGAGCTTACGAGCAGTACTTC. Encoded protein: CASSESGGAYEQYF.

The gene calls are TRBV10-2 and TRBJ1-4; D not resolved. Germline CDR1 and CDR2: WSHSY and SAAADI. This CDR3 has 15 amino acids. The V end was cut by 1 base, the J end by 5 bases, with 11 bases between. CDR3 protein: CASSELNSPNEKLFF. CDR3 bases: TGCGCCAGCAGTGAGTTAAACAGCCCCAATGAAAAACTGTTTTTT.

V usage is TRBV28 and J usage is TRBJ1-1, with a weak D call TRBD1 (6 bases). Trimming took off 5 bases at V and 0 bases at J, with 13 bases between the two ends. There are 15 residues in the CDR3. Germline V gene lookup returns CDR1 MDHEN and CDR2 SYDVKM. The CDR3 is CASSPGGAMNTEAFF. The CDR3 coding sequence is TGTGCCAGCAGTCCCGGGGGGGCCATGAACACTGAAGCTTTCTTT.

Only one count was recorded for this clone. The V call is TRBV5-4, the J call TRBJ1-3; D may be TRBD1 (5 bases). The V end lost 1 base, the J end lost 4 bases, and 15 bases lay between the germline ends. The CDR3 totals 16 residues. The V gene's germline CDR1 is SGHNT and CDR2 YYREEE (reference sequence). CDR3 sequence (DNA): TGTGCCAGCAGCTTGACGCTTGGGGGGAGGGGAAACACCATATATTTT. It encodes CASSLTLGGRGNTIYF.

The V gene is TRBV6-6, the J gene TRBJ2-1, with a tentative D call TRBD2 (7 bases). CDR3 length equals 16 residues. V was trimmed by 0 bases and J by 8 bases, leaving 17 bases between them. CDR1 is MNHNY and CDR2 is SVGAGI in the germline V gene (reference sequence). The CDR3 reads CASSYSRGRAGDEQFF. As DNA, the CDR3 is TGTGCCAGCAGTTACTCGAGGGGGAGGGCCGGGGATGAGCAGTTCTTC.

V usage is TRBV12-2 and J usage is TRBJ2-5; the D segment call TRBD1 is taken from the table without a DNA check. The end of the DNA fits TRBJ2-7 better, so the J call may be wrong. TRBV12-2 is a listed pseudogene. The CDR3 spans 17 residues. CDR3 amino acids: CASRLASGDRGNYEQYF. In DNA, the CDR3 is TGTGCAAGTCGCTTAGCAAGTGGGGACAGGGGGAACTACGAGCAGTACTTC.

V is TRBV5-1 and J is TRBJ1-3, with D maybe TRBD1 (5 bases). Trimming shortened V by 0 bases and J by 4 bases, and 11 bases separated the two germline ends. The CDR3 is made up of 15 amino acids. Germline assignment: CDR1 SGHRS and CDR2 YFSETQ. CDR3 nucleotide sequence: TGCGCCAGCAGCTTGGAGGGGTCTTCCGGAAACACCATATATTTT. Encoded protein: CASSLEGSSGNTIYF. The whole variable domain, remainder taken from reference TRBV5-1 and TRBJ1-3, is KAGVTQTPRYLIKTRGQQVTLSCSPISGHRSVSWYQQTPGQGLQFLFEYFSETQRNKGNFPGRFSGRQFSNSRSEMNVSTLELGDSALYLCASSLEGSSGNTIYFGEGSWLTVV.

A few counts support this clone. This chain uses TRBV5-3 with TRBJ1-1; D remains ambiguous. TRBV5-3 is given ORF status, its function remaining uncertain. Trimming shortened V by 4 bases and J by 0 bases, and 10 bases separated the two germline ends. This CDR3 region has 14 residues. CDR3 residues: CARSPKQVNTEAFF. CDR3 in DNA: TGTGCCAGAAGCCCAAAGCAGGTGAACACTGAAGCTTTCTTT.

The rearrangement links TRBV5-1 to TRBJ1-1, with 8 bases fitting TRBD1. V gave up 5 bases and J gave up 1 base; unmatched junction bases: 16. The CDR3 totals 18 residues. In germline, CDR1 is SGHRS, CDR2 YFSETQ. The CDR3 DNA reads as TGCGCCAGCAGGTCGAAGGGAATAGGACAGGGCGAGAACACTGAAGCTTTCTTT. It translates to CASRSKGIGQGENTEAFF.

This clone was picked up one time. CDR3 amino acids: CASSPLDTGELFF. In nucleotides, the CDR3 is TGTGCCAGCAGCCCCCTAGACACCGGGGAGCTGTTTTTT. V usage is TRBV11-2 and J usage is TRBJ2-2; D ambiguous. V was clipped by 5 bases and J by 3 bases, with 7 bases between them. The CDR3 spans 13 residues. Germline-derived CDR1 and CDR2 are SGHAT and FQNNGV.

This clone turned up a few times. V is TRBV6-5 and J is TRBJ1-2; a weak D match, TRBD1 (6 bases). The CDR3 loop spans 16 amino acids. Trimming cost V 0 bases and J 7 bases, with 18 bases left between them. Germline values: CDR1 MNHEY, CDR2 SVGAGI. The CDR3 loop is CASSYSEQGDFGGYTF. The CDR3, as DNA: TGTGCCAGCAGTTACTCGGAACAGGGAGATTTCGGTGGCTACACCTTC.

The genes are TRBV9 and TRBJ1-2; D remains unclear. V lost 0 bases to trimming and J lost 10 bases, with 10 bases between them. The length of the CDR3 is 12 residues. Germline V gives CDR1 SGDLS, CDR2 YYNGEE. This CDR3 reads CASSVGRVDYTF. For the CDR3, the DNA is TGTGCCAGCAGCGTAGGAAGAGTTGACTACACCTTC.

The genes are TRBV4-2 and TRBJ2-3; 13 bases line up with TRBD2. This CDR3 spans 20 amino acids. The J segment lost 2 bases and the V segment lost 4 bases, leaving 15 bases of the junction unmatched. Per germline, CDR1 LGHNA and CDR2 YNFKEQ. CDR3 region: CASSLDGTSGTRSSTDTQYF. The CDR3 nucleotides read TGTGCCAGCAGCCTTGACGGGACTAGCGGGACGAGATCCTCCACAGATACGCAGTATTTT.

V is TRBV5-1 and J is TRBJ2-2; 7 bases map to TRBD1. CDR3 length equals 15 residues. CDR1 SGHRS and CDR2 YFSETQ come from the germline V gene. V dropped 5 bases and J dropped 7; count of bases not matched to a gene: 11. The CDR3 DNA follows: TGCGCCAGCAGTCCTTTTGACAGGGCGGGCGGGGAGCTGTTTTTT. Its protein product is CASSPFDRAGGELFF.

V usage is TRBV15 and J usage is TRBJ1-3, with a weak D call TRBD1 (6 bases). Germline V CDR1 and CDR2: LNHNV, YYDKDF (reference sequence). The CDR3 is made up of 13 amino acids. Trimming shortened V by 9 bases and J by 3 bases, and 12 bases separated the two germline ends. CDR3: CATRGGLGNTIYF. DNA for the CDR3: TGTGCCACGAGGGGGGGGCTTGGAAACACCATATATTTT.

The chain carries TRBV19 and TRBJ2-2; 9 positions match TRBD1. This CDR3 has 15 residues. The V segment lost 7 bases and the J segment 2 bases; nucleotides outside the gene matches: 5. Germline values: CDR1 LNHDA, CDR2 SQIVND (reference sequence). In DNA form, the CDR3 reads TGTGCCAGTATCCTACAGGGGGCCAACACCGGGGAGCTGTTTTTT. Translation gives CASILQGANTGELFF.

This sequence joins TRBV2 and TRBJ2-2; 8 bases are shared with TRBD1. CDR3 size: 16 residues. After removal of 6 bases from V and 5 bases from J, the junction contained 11 bases not matched to a gene. CDR1 and CDR2 (germline): SNHLY, FYNNEI. CDR3 residues: CASSLDRGRGTGELFF. In nucleotides, the CDR3 is TGTGCCAGCAGCCTCGACAGGGGCCGAGGTACCGGGGAGCTGTTTTTT.

The genes are TRBV19 and TRBJ1-5; TRBD1 is a possible D gene (6 bases). With 3 bases removed from V and 2 bases from J, the gap between germline ends came to 14 bases. CDR1 is LNHDA and CDR2 is SQIVND in the germline V gene (reference sequence). This CDR3 is 16 amino acids long. The CDR3 region has the DNA TGTGCCAGTAGTATGATTCGGACAGTTGGCAATCAGCCCCAGCATTTT. Amino acid sequence: CASSMIRTVGNQPQHF.

This chain joins TRBV30 and TRBJ2-5; D is ambiguous. The DNA matches TRBJ2-7 better at its end, which makes the J call doubtful. This CDR3 has 13 residues. From germline, CDR1 is GTSNPN and CDR2 SVGIG (reference sequence). The CDR3, as DNA: TGTGCCTGGAGTCGCGGAACAACCTACGAGCAGTACTTC. This sequence encodes CAWSRGTTYEQYF.

The chain recombines TRBV10-3 with TRBJ1-2; 7 bases line up with TRBD1. Germline V CDR1 and CDR2: ENHRY, SYGVKD. The CDR3 runs 14 residues. V was pared by 0 bases and J by 6 bases, with 4 bases of the junction left unmatched. DNA for the CDR3: TGTGCCATCAGTGAGTCTTCCGACAGGGATGGCTACACCTTC. Its translation is CAISESSDRDGYTF.

This chain uses TRBV28 with TRBJ2-7; D possibly corresponds to TRBD1 (7 bases). Trimming pared 5 bases from V and 3 bases from J, leaving 20 bases between. Germline-derived CDR1 and CDR2 are MDHEN and SYDVKM. This CDR3 contains 16 residues. The CDR3 region is CASSLTDRRGYYEQYF. Here the CDR3 DNA reads TGTGCCAGCAGTCTAACGGACAGGCGGGGTTACTACGAGCAGTACTTC.

This clone was recorded only once. The chain is built from TRBV6-5 and TRBJ2-7; D call uncertain. Between the trimmed V and J ends, which lost 10 bases and 1 base, there was a span of 14 bases. Germline values: CDR1 MNHEY, CDR2 SVGAGI. This CDR3 is built from 13 residues. In DNA form, the CDR3 reads TGTGCCACCTCCTCTCGGAGATCCTACGAGCAGTACTTC. Translation: CATSSRRSYEQYF.